The next 20 T cell receptor beta chains were all read from a single sample in a study of T cells in Graves' hyperthyroidism and ophthalmopathy. TCR beta CDR3 regions were amplified from RNA transcripts. Researchers ran a first-round RT-PCR on the TCR CDR3 using the HTBI primer set. TCRdb re-called the multiplex PCR reads with MiXCR, one entry per CDR3 protein. Among roughly 650,000 distinct CDR3 sequences listed, approximately 15% were seen once. Sequencing input: blood. Source of these receptors: a middle-aged woman with Graves' ophthalmopathy.

The chain joins TRBV7-8 to TRBJ2-5; D is unclear. V was pared by 4 bases and J by 5 bases, with 8 bases between. There are 12 residues in the CDR3. Per germline, CDR1 SGHVS and CDR2 FQNEAQ. CDR3 nucleotide sequence: TGTGCCAGCAGCTCAAACACGGAGACCCAGTACTTC. Its translation: CASSSNTETQYF.

Comment on this clonotype: A read error may be the cause here, since a much bigger clone is one base away. The CDR3 spells CASSPDGTALSYEQYF. CDR3 nucleotides: TGTGCCAGCAGCCCTGATGGGACAGCCCTCTCCTACGAGCAGTACTTC. The chain uses TRBV3-1 and TRBJ2-7; TRBD1 aligns across 7 bases. V was clipped by 4 bases and J by 0 bases; unmatched bases: 9. CDR1 LGHDT and CDR2 YNNKEL come from the germline V gene (reference sequence). The CDR3 spans 16 residues.

The rearrangement links TRBV12-3 or TRBV12-4 to TRBJ2-7; tentatively, D is TRBD1 (5 bases). Trimming removed 2 bases from V and 2 bases from J, with 10 bases in between. This CDR3 contains 14 residues. The CDR3 DNA is TGTGCCAGCAGTTTATGGGGCGGAGCCTACGAGCAGTACTTC. Translating gives CASSLWGGAYEQYF.

This clonotype appeared many times. J is TRBJ2-1 and V is TRBV7-8, with TRBD2 matching over 7 bases. Germline V lookup: CDR1 SGHVS, CDR2 FQNEAQ. V trimming: 1 base; J trimming: 6 bases; junction bases outside the gene matches: 9. The CDR3 loop spans 16 amino acids. The CDR3 bases are TGTGCCAGCAGCTTAGACGGGCGGGGGAGGCGCAATGAGCAGTTCTTC. Protein: CASSLDGRGRRNEQFF.

This clonotype was seen ten or more times. This rearrangement joins TRBV20-1 to TRBJ2-7; 14 bases are shared with TRBD2. Germline V gives CDR1 DFQATT, CDR2 SNEGSKA (reference sequence). The CDR3 loop spans 15 amino acids. V lost 2 bases to trimming and J lost 4 bases; unmatched junction nucleotides: 4. In DNA, the CDR3 is TGCAGTGCTAGAACCGGGACTAGCGGGAGTTACGAGCAGTACTTC. Its protein is CSARTGTSGSYEQYF.

This clonotype is a singleton in its sample. Possible read error: a much larger clone is one base away. V and J are TRBV20-1 and TRBJ1-2; D gene uncertain. In germline, CDR1 is DFQATT, CDR2 SNEGSKA (reference sequence). This CDR3 has 12 amino acids. DNA of the CDR3: TGCTGTGCTAGTGGCACGAATGATGGCTACACCTTC. Protein: CCASGTNDGYTF.

This clonotype occurred many times. This chain joins TRBV5-1 and TRBJ1-1; D uncertain. The germline V gene encodes CDR1 SGHRS and CDR2 YFSETQ. V lost 1 base to trimming and J lost 6 bases, with 7 bases between them. This CDR3 spans 12 amino acids. CDR3 nucleotides: TGCGCCAGCAGCTTGACCCAATCTGAAGCTTTCTTT. Residues: CASSLTQSEAFF.

A few counts support this clonotype. A clone one base away is much larger, so this may be a read error. The chain couples TRBV30 to TRBJ1-1; D is unresolved. V was pared by 4 bases and J by 1 base, with 13 bases between. The CDR3 totals 14 residues. From germline, CDR1 is GTSNPN and CDR2 SVGIG (reference sequence). CDR3 in DNA: TGTGCCTGGACTCATATTGGAGCGAACACTGAAGCTTTCTTT. It translates to CAWTHIGANTEAFF.

This clonotype appeared many times. The V gene is TRBV11-2, the J gene TRBJ2-1; D unresolved. Per germline, CDR1 SGHAT and CDR2 FQNNGV. The CDR3 sequence is 15 residues long. Trimming pared 1 base from V and 5 bases from J, leaving 12 bases between. In DNA form, the CDR3 reads TGTGCCAGCAGCTTAGGATCTGCGCTTAACAATGAGCAGTTCTTC. Its translation is CASSLGSALNNEQFF.

This clonotype occurred many times. V gene TRBV12-3 or TRBV12-4 combines with J gene TRBJ1-5; no definite D call. The CDR3 length is 13 residues. The V end was cut by 7 bases, the J end by 7 bases, with 14 bases between. The CDR3 spells CASTKDLGQPQHF. The CDR3 bases are TGTGCCAGCACCAAGGACCTGGGGCAGCCCCAGCATTTT.

This chain connects TRBV6-1 to TRBJ1-3, with D tentatively TRBD1 (6 bases). Trimming pared 8 bases from V and 1 base from J, leaving 21 bases between. CDR3 length equals 17 residues. Germline V gene sequence: CDR1 MNHNS, CDR2 SASEGT. CDR3 in DNA: TGTGCCAGCGGGAAGGGGGTCTTTGGAAATTCTGGAAACACCATATATTTT. This translates into CASGKGVFGNSGNTIYF.

This clonotype has ten or more counts. The chain combines TRBV30 with TRBJ2-2; D unresolved. V was shortened by 2 bases and J by 6 bases, with 10 bases between the two germline ends. Germline CDR1 is GTSNPN and CDR2 is SVGIG (reference sequence). The length of the CDR3 is 13 residues. The CDR3 region is CAWSHTFSGELFF. Here the CDR3 DNA reads TGTGCCTGGAGTCACACGTTCTCCGGGGAGCTGTTTTTT. The full variable domain, rest sourced from reference TRBV30 and TRBJ2-2, is SQTIHQWPATLVQPVGSPLSLECTVEGTSNPNLYWYRQAAGRGLQLLFYSVGIGQISSEVPQNLSASRPQDRQFILSSKKLLLSDSGFYLCAWSHTFSGELFFGEGSRLTVL.

This clonotype was recorded a few times. The V and J genes are TRBV12-3 or TRBV12-4 and TRBJ2-1, with 9 bases identical to TRBD2. The CDR3 covers 14 residues. Losses at the gene ends were 5 bases for V and 1 base for J; bases not matched to a gene: 0. The CDR3 loop is CASSSGRSYNEQFF. In nucleotides, the CDR3 is TGTGCCAGCAGTAGCGGGAGGTCCTACAATGAGCAGTTCTTC.

V is TRBV6-2 or TRBV6-3 and J is TRBJ1-5; D possibly corresponds to TRBD1 (5 bases). V was cut by 3 bases and J by 7 bases, with 13 bases left in between. The germline gives CDR1 MNHEY, CDR2 SVGEGT. This CDR3 is built from 14 residues. CDR3 protein: CASSYSGTGQPQHF. Written as DNA, the CDR3 is TGTGCCAGCAGTTATTCGGGGACTGGGCAGCCCCAGCATTTT.

This chain uses TRBV19 with TRBJ2-2, with TRBD2 identical over 7 bases. CDR3 length: 15 residues. Trimming removed 7 bases from V and 6 bases from J; junction bases left unmatched: 11. Germline-derived CDR1 and CDR2 are LNHDA and SQIVND (reference sequence). DNA of the CDR3: TGTGCCAGTACCCCAAGAGGGAGGGACCCCGGGGAGCTGTTTTTT. This translates into CASTPRGRDPGELFF.

This clonotype was observed many times. The V and J genes are TRBV28 and TRBJ2-1; D ambiguous. This CDR3 has 16 amino acids. Trimming took 1 base from V and 0 from J, leaving 10 bases between them. The germline gives CDR1 MDHEN, CDR2 SYDVKM. In nucleotides, the CDR3 is TGTGCCAGCAGTTTATTCGTGGAGAGCTCCTACAATGAGCAGTTCTTC. Protein product: CASSLFVESSYNEQFF.

This clonotype was picked up a small number of times. The rearrangement uses TRBV5-1 and TRBJ2-5, with a possible D match to TRBD2 (6 bases). V was pared by 3 bases and J by 5 bases, with 17 bases between. The CDR3 totals 15 residues. Germline V lookup: CDR1 SGHRS, CDR2 YFSETQ. CDR3 nucleotide sequence: TGCGCCAGCAGCTCGGGACCGGGGGACGAGGAGACCCAGTACTTC. It specifies CASSSGPGDEETQYF.

This clonotype was recorded at least ten times. The J gene is TRBJ2-2, the V gene TRBV28; possible D gene TRBD1, 6 bases. V was clipped by 5 bases and J by 7 bases, with 11 bases between them. Germline CDR1 and CDR2: MDHEN and SYDVKM. This CDR3 region has 13 residues. Here the CDR3 reads CASSPQGFGELFF. For the CDR3, the DNA is TGTGCCAGCAGTCCTCAGGGGTTCGGGGAGCTGTTTTTT.

This clonotype was found many times. This chain uses TRBV20-1 with TRBJ2-1; TRBD2 aligns across 10 bases. The CDR3 runs 16 residues. Germline V lookup: CDR1 DFQATT, CDR2 SNEGSKA (reference sequence). Trimming took 5 bases from V and 4 from J; bases not matched to a gene: 11. The CDR3 sequence is CSAPQRGGRNYNEQFF. In nucleotides, the CDR3 is TGCAGTGCTCCCCAGCGGGGGGGGCGTAATTACAATGAGCAGTTCTTC.

This clonotype was found a few times. This may arise from a read error, as a much more abundant clone is one base away. The rearrangement joins TRBV2 to TRBJ1-1; 7 nucleotides agree with TRBD1. J lost 1 base, V lost 5 bases, and 4 bases had no gene match. The germline gives CDR1 SNHLY, CDR2 FYNNEI. The CDR3 consists of 14 residues. Here the CDR3 DNA reads TGTGCCAGCAGTAAACGGGACAGGAACACTGAAGCTTTCTTT. The encoded protein is CASSKRDRNTEAFF.